Presented here are 22 T cell receptor beta chains from one specimen sequenced in a study of cytomegalovirus exposure and HLA in healthy donors. Vbeta (60) and Jbeta (13) primers were used in the PCR. Generated by immunoSEQ multiplex PCR, the TCRdb table keeps only in-frame clones and is missing some. Counted here are fewer than 250,000 clones, approximately 78% occurring once; the ten biggest clones make up 2.5% to 3%. Specimen: PBMCs. The receptor source for this set is a young man in good health and CMV-seronegative.

The chain is built from TRBV7-3 and TRBJ1-1; 11 nucleotides line up with TRBD1. The germline CDR1 and CDR2 sequences are SGHTA and FQGTGA. Trimming at V came to 5 bases and at J to 7 bases, leaving 3 bases not matched to a gene. The CDR3 spans 13 residues. The CDR3 region has the DNA TGTGCCAGCAGCCGGACAGGGGGCGGTGAAGCTTTCTTT. Translation: CASSRTGGGEAFF.

This chain links TRBV11-2 with TRBJ2-7; D uncertain. The germline V gene has CDR1 SGHAT and CDR2 FQNNGV. Between the trimmed V and J ends, which lost 0 bases and 1 base, there was a span of 4 bases. This CDR3 has 13 amino acids. The CDR3 loop reads CASSLDHSYEQYF. CDR3 DNA sequence: TGTGCCAGCAGCTTAGATCATTCCTACGAGCAGTACTTC. Full variable domain (outside the CDR3, taken from reference TRBV11-2 and TRBJ2-7): EAGVAQSPRYKIIEKRQSVAFWCNPISGHATLYWYQQILGQGPKLLIQFQNNGVVDDSQLPKDRFSAERLKGVDSTLKIQPAKLEDSAVYLCASSLDHSYEQYFGPGTRLTVT.

This sequence joins TRBV7-2 and TRBJ2-7; TRBD1 agrees at 8 bases. The germline gives CDR1 SGHTA, CDR2 FQGNSA. This CDR3 is built from 14 residues. The J segment lost 6 bases and the V segment lost 6 bases, leaving 10 bases of the junction unmatched. This CDR3 reads CASRSGTGGVEQYF. In DNA, the CDR3 is TGTGCCAGCAGGTCCGGGACAGGCGGTGTCGAGCAGTACTTC.

The chain uses TRBV6-1 and TRBJ1-2; D unresolved. V dropped 6 bases and J dropped 7 bases, with 18 bases sitting between them. Germline CDR1 and CDR2: MNHNS and SASEGT. The CDR3 has 14 amino acids. CDR3: CASSAEAHFTGYTF. The DNA for the CDR3 is TGTGCCAGCAGCGCCGAGGCCCACTTCACTGGCTACACCTTC.

This chain uses TRBV2 with TRBJ2-2; D is possibly TRBD1 (5 bases). V dropped 6 bases and J dropped 0 bases, with 14 bases sitting between them. Germline lookup yields CDR1 SNHLY and CDR2 FYNNEI. This CDR3 is built from 16 residues. The DNA for the CDR3 is TGTGCCAGCAGCGCCTGGACACCTTCGAACACCGGGGAGCTGTTTTTT. Protein product: CASSAWTPSNTGELFF.

There are a few counts of this clone. The genes are TRBV4-1 and TRBJ2-5, with TRBD2 identical over 10 bases. There are 15 residues in the CDR3. CDR1 and CDR2 from the germline V gene are MGHRA and YSYEKL. The J segment lost 6 bases and the V segment lost 1 base, leaving 5 bases of the junction unmatched. This CDR3 is CASSQVAGGMKTQYF. CDR3 DNA: TGCGCCAGCAGCCAAGTAGCGGGGGGCATGAAGACCCAGTACTTC.

The rearrangement joins TRBV28 to TRBJ2-7; 9 bases match TRBD1. The CDR3 loop spans 15 amino acids. The J segment lost 1 base and the V segment lost 6 bases, leaving 7 bases of the junction unmatched. The germline gives CDR1 MDHEN, CDR2 SYDVKM. The CDR3 reads CASRGDRGGSYEQYF. The CDR3, as DNA: TGTGCCAGCAGGGGCGACAGGGGGGGGTCCTACGAGCAGTACTTC.

The V and J genes are TRBV2 and TRBJ2-1, with a tentative D call TRBD2 (5 bases). The CDR3 is 14 residues long. The germline gives CDR1 SNHLY, CDR2 FYNNEI. Trimming cost V 3 bases and J 7 bases, with 13 bases left between them. Written as DNA, the CDR3 is TGTGCCAGCAGTGATCGGATAGCGTTGAATGAGCAGTTCTTC. Translation: CASSDRIALNEQFF.

The V and J genes are TRBV5-1 and TRBJ2-3; TRBD2 might be the D (7 bases). This CDR3 has 13 residues. Trimming removed 4 bases from V and 7 bases from J, with 13 bases in between. Per the germline V gene, CDR1 is SGHRS and CDR2 is YFSETQ. This chain's CDR3 is CASSVGGDNTQYF. The CDR3 bases are TGCGCCAGCAGCGTTGGGGGGGACAATACGCAGTATTTT.

This chain connects TRBV9 to TRBJ2-1, with 9 nucleotides matching TRBD2. The CDR3 has 16 residues. Germline assignment: CDR1 SGDLS and CDR2 YYNGEE. Germline trimming cut 0 bases from V and 4 bases from J; bases unmatched to any gene: 5. CDR3 in amino acids: CASSVGDSGGYNEQFF. DNA for the CDR3: TGTGCCAGCAGCGTAGGGGATAGCGGGGGATACAATGAGCAGTTCTTC.

This sequence joins TRBV10-3 and TRBJ2-7; maybe TRBD1 (6 bases). V was clipped by 8 bases and J by 3 bases, with 11 bases between them. There are 12 residues in the CDR3. The V gene's germline CDR1 is ENHRY and CDR2 SYGVKD. The CDR3 sequence: CAIGKTGYEQYF. The CDR3 coding sequence is TGTGCCATCGGGAAGACAGGCTACGAGCAGTACTTC.

The V gene is TRBV11-2, the J gene TRBJ1-2; D may be TRBD1 (5 bases). The CDR3 sequence is 12 residues long. Germline CDR1 SGHAT, CDR2 FQNNGV. Between the trimmed V and J ends, which lost 5 bases and 4 bases, there was a span of 8 bases. CDR3 sequence (DNA): TGTGCCAGCAGCGGCGGGGGCTATGGCTACACCTTC. This codes for CASSGGGYGYTF. The entire variable domain, with the rest obtained from reference TRBV11-2 and TRBJ1-2, is as follows: EAGVAQSPRYKIIEKRQSVAFWCNPISGHATLYWYQQILGQGPKLLIQFQNNGVVDDSQLPKDRFSAERLKGVDSTLKIQPAKLEDSAVYLCASSGGGYGYTFGSGTRLTVV.

V usage is TRBV15 and J usage is TRBJ2-1; a weak D match, TRBD2 (6 bases). The germline gives CDR1 LNHNV, CDR2 YYDKDF (reference sequence). CDR3 size: 15 residues. Between the trimmed V and J ends, which lost 3 bases and 3 bases, there was a span of 12 bases. CDR3 sequence reads: CATSRGRDYYNEQFF. Written as DNA, the CDR3 is TGTGCCACCAGCAGGGGGCGGGATTACTACAATGAGCAGTTCTTC.

The chain carries TRBV7-9 and TRBJ2-7; 8 bases agree with TRBD2. Germline V gene data show CDR1 as SEHNR and CDR2 as FQNEAQ (reference sequence). The V segment lost 7 bases and the J segment 3 bases; nucleotides outside the gene matches: 20. The CDR3 runs 18 residues. Here the CDR3 reads CASTKGLYSGEELYEQYF. As DNA, the CDR3 is TGTGCCAGCACCAAGGGACTCTATAGCGGGGAGGAGCTCTACGAGCAGTACTTC.

The chain has TRBV2 and TRBJ2-1, with D possibly matching TRBD2 (7 bases). Trimming cost V 5 bases and J 1 base, with 12 bases left between them. Germline lookup yields CDR1 SNHLY and CDR2 FYNNEI. The CDR3 covers 15 residues. CDR3 region: CASSRTRGSYNEQFF. In DNA, the CDR3 is TGTGCCAGCAGTCGGACTAGGGGGTCCTACAATGAGCAGTTCTTC.

The V and J genes are TRBV5-1 and TRBJ2-7, with 9 bases matching TRBD1. Germline loops: CDR1 SGHRS, CDR2 YFSETQ. Unmatched junction bases numbered 3, after V lost 0 bases and J lost 5 bases. This CDR3 is 14 amino acids long. In DNA form, the CDR3 reads TGCGCCAGCAGCTTGGTGGGGACAGGGAACGAGCAGTACTTC. Its translation is CASSLVGTGNEQYF. Filled out from reference TRBV5-1 and TRBJ2-7, the complete variable domain reads KAGVTQTPRYLIKTRGQQVTLSCSPISGHRSVSWYQQTPGQGLQFLFEYFSETQRNKGNFPGRFSGRQFSNSRSEMNVSTLELGDSALYLCASSLVGTGNEQYFGPGTRLTVT.

This chain connects TRBV27 to TRBJ2-1, with 10 bases matching TRBD1. CDR1 and CDR2 (germline): MNHEY, SMNVEV (reference sequence). The CDR3 consists of 15 residues. V trimming: 2 bases; J trimming: 6 bases; junction bases outside the gene matches: 4. This CDR3 reads CASSLEGQGVNEQFF. The CDR3 DNA sequence: TGTGCCAGCAGTTTAGAAGGACAGGGGGTCAATGAGCAGTTCTTC.

The CDR3: CASSFQVSNQPQHF. For the CDR3, the DNA is TGTGCCAGCAGCTTCCAGGTTAGCAATCAGCCCCAGCATTTT. V gene TRBV5-8 combines with J gene TRBJ1-5; D is undetermined. This CDR3 is built from 14 residues. Germline CDR1 SGHTS, CDR2 YDEGEE. The V end lost 2 bases, the J end lost 0 bases, and 6 bases lay between the germline ends.

The chain uses TRBV9 and TRBJ2-2; 8 bases are a match to TRBD2. The ends lost 0 bases at V and 3 bases at J; junction bases unmatched: 7. Germline lookup yields CDR1 SGDLS and CDR2 YYNGEE. This CDR3 spans 17 amino acids. In DNA, the CDR3 is TGTGCCAGCAGCGTAGATGTCGGGGGGGCCGACACCGGGGAGCTGTTTTTT. Protein product: CASSVDVGGADTGELFF. Full variable domain (rest looked up from reference TRBV9 and TRBJ2-2): DSGVTQTPKHLITATGQRVTLRCSPRSGDLSVYWYQQSLDQGLQFLIQYYNGEERAKGNILERFSAQQFPDLHSELNLSSLELGDSALYFCASSVDVGGADTGELFFGEGSRLTVL.

V is TRBV5-1 and J is TRBJ2-7; D call uncertain. V dropped 0 bases and J dropped 6 bases, with 10 bases sitting between them. The CDR3 length is 13 residues. Germline V gene lookup returns CDR1 SGHRS and CDR2 YFSETQ. In DNA, the CDR3 is TGCGCCAGCAGCTTGGCGCTAGACTGCGAGCAGTACTTC. Amino acid sequence: CASSLALDCEQYF.

The rearrangement joins TRBV7-9 to TRBJ2-7; 8 bases align to TRBD1. V shed 3 bases, J shed 3 bases, and the junction held 7 bases outside the gene matches. The CDR3 spans 15 residues. The germline gives CDR1 SEHNR, CDR2 FQNEAQ (reference sequence). Here the CDR3 DNA reads TGTGCCAGCAGCTTTGGACAGGGAATATTCTACGAGCAGTACTTC. This encodes CASSFGQGIFYEQYF.

The chain joins TRBV2 to TRBJ2-5; tentatively, D is TRBD2 (5 bases). The CDR3 spans 14 residues. CDR1 is SNHLY, CDR2 FYNNEI, per germline. Trimming pared 5 bases from V and 1 base from J, leaving 11 bases between. CDR3 amino acids: CASSYGTSQETQYF. Written as DNA, the CDR3 is TGTGCCAGCAGTTATGGAACTAGCCAAGAGACCCAGTACTTC.